What follows are 2 T cell receptor beta chains derived from one specimen sequenced in a study of CD8+CD57+ T cells in acquired aplastic anemia. Genomic DNA served as template for TCR beta VDJ and CDR3 profiling. From the reads, TCRdb called clonotypes with MiXCR, one entry per CDR3 protein. The table shows about 180,000 distinct CDR3 sequences, with about half occurring only once. Sample: sorted CD4+, CD8+, or CD8+CD57+ T cells (not recorded which) from PBMCs. Receptors were obtained from a human donor in good health.

This clonotype occurred many times. The chain has TRBV5-1 and TRBJ2-7; the match to TRBD2 covers 8 bases. The V and J ends lost 1 base and 1 base, in that order; junction bases with no gene match: 7. This CDR3 comprises 16 residues. Germline values: CDR1 SGHRS, CDR2 YFSETQ. CDR3 nucleotide sequence: TGCGCCAGCAGCTTGTTACCGGGAGGGCCATCCTACGAGCAGTACTTC. Translating gives CASSLLPGGPSYEQYF.

V gene TRBV11-1 combines with J gene TRBJ2-2; 9 nucleotides match TRBD2. V trimming: 3 bases; J trimming: 6 bases; junction bases outside the gene matches: 8. The length of the CDR3 is 16 residues. Germline lookup yields CDR1 SGHAT and CDR2 FQDESV (reference sequence). The CDR3 sequence: CASSFYSGGPPGELFF. CDR3 bases: TGTGCCAGCAGCTTCTATAGCGGGGGCCCCCCCGGGGAGCTGTTTTTT.